Below are 5 T cell receptor beta chains sequenced from a single sample in a study of blood T cells in healthy people across ages (dated by TCRdb to the mid-2010s). Library preparation was by 5' RACE. Sequencer: Illumina HiSeq 2500. A second PCR of roughly 7 to 11 cycles was performed with a sample-barcoded 5' primer and a J-beta primer mix. The public reads were run again by TCRdb, first through fastp at Q25 and then through MiXCR, and only productive beta chains were kept. Every distinct CDR3 protein forms one entry, paired with its most common genes and DNA. This sample gives fewer than 1,000,000 distinct CDR3 sequences in total; around 50% of them show up just once. The ten biggest clones cover about a sixth of the sample. The sequencing input was blood. The receptors come from a man aged 80 or over in good health.

The chain couples TRBV12-3 or TRBV12-4 to TRBJ2-7; 7 bases align to TRBD2. The CDR3 sequence is 13 residues long. Trimming removed 6 bases from V and 3 bases from J; junction bases left unmatched: 5. For the CDR3, the DNA is TGTGCCAGCAGACCCGGCGGGGGCTACGAGCAGTACTTC. Translation: CASRPGGGYEQYF.

This clonotype was detected a few times. The rearrangement links TRBV5-1 to TRBJ2-5; the match to TRBD2 covers 11 bases. The junction had 11 bases not matched to a gene; V was cut back by 3 bases and J by 1 base. The germline CDR1 and CDR2 sequences are SGHRS and YFSETQ. This CDR3 has 18 amino acids. This CDR3 is CASSSGRGLAEVQETQYF. DNA for the CDR3: TGCGCCAGCAGCTCGGGGAGGGGACTAGCGGAGGTCCAAGAGACCCAGTACTTC. The variable domain in full, completed from reference TRBV5-1 and TRBJ2-5, reads KAGVTQTPRYLIKTRGQQVTLSCSPISGHRSVSWYQQTPGQGLQFLFEYFSETQRNKGNFPGRFSGRQFSNSRSEMNVSTLELGDSALYLCASSSGRGLAEVQETQYFGPGTRLLVL.

This clonotype has a handful of counts. This chain joins TRBV25-1 and TRBJ1-3; 9 bases agree with TRBD1. The J segment lost 3 bases and the V segment lost 2 bases, leaving 5 bases of the junction unmatched. The CDR3 length is 16 residues. Germline-derived CDR1 and CDR2 are MGHDK and SYGVNS. CDR3 protein: CASSEPGQGSGNTIYF. In DNA form, the CDR3 reads TGTGCCAGCAGTGAACCGGGACAGGGTAGTGGAAACACCATATATTTT.

This clonotype was seen a handful of times. The V call is TRBV4-1, the J call TRBJ2-3, with 12 bases that match TRBD2. V dropped 2 bases and J dropped 8; count of bases not matched to a gene: 8. Per germline, CDR1 MGHRA and CDR2 YSYEKL. The CDR3 sequence is 16 residues long. The CDR3 region has the DNA TGCGCCAGCAGCCAATTGACTAGCGGGAGTGGGGGTACGCAGTATTTT. It encodes CASSQLTSGSGGTQYF.

Concerning this clonotype: A clone one base away is much larger, so this may be a read error. The V gene is TRBV20-1, the J gene TRBJ1-2; D unresolved. The length of the CDR3 is 12 residues. Germline V gene data show CDR1 as DFQATT and CDR2 as SNEGSKA (reference sequence). The CDR3 DNA reads as TGCAGTGCTAGAGATACAAAGGATGGCTGCACCTTC. This codes for CSARDTKDGCTF.